This T cell receptor (beta chain) came from a study of high-grade serous ovarian cancer treatment subgroups. Study-level information: Samples averaged roughly 14,000 reads and roughly 7,700 unique TCR beta rearrangements.

Regarding the study as a whole: Only CDR3 was analyzed; CDR1 and CDR2 were not. Same-patient tumor repertoires overlapped at about 0.11 to 0.8; different patients barely overlapped. These tumor repertoires lack spatial information from bulk sequencing.

Profiling relied on immunoSEQ multiplex PCR, and the TCRdb table lists in-frame clones only, not all of them. The sample comprises about 2,800 clones, about 74% of which are singletons, and approximately 5% rests with the top ten. There are 13 residues in the CDR3. Per the germline V gene, CDR1 is MGHRA and CDR2 is YSYEKL. V trimming: 2 bases; J trimming: 6 bases; junction bases outside the gene matches: 3. Tumor samples were obtained before definitive surgery or chemotherapy. Worth noting for this clone: The target antigen is unknown.

This receptor was taken from a human donor with high-grade serous ovarian cancer. The chain couples TRBV4-1 to TRBJ2-7; 8 bases line up with TRBD1. The source material was tumor tissue. Here the CDR3 reads CASSQRTGTEQYF. CDR3 bases: TGCGCCAGCAGCCAACGGACAGGGACCGAGCAGTACTTC.